This passage covers 6 T cell receptor beta chains from one sample sequenced in a study of T cell responses to AZD1222 COVID-19 vaccine. Method: immunoSEQ multiplex PCR; TCRdb's copy keeps in-frame clones and lacks some. Counted here are over 100,000 clones, around nine tenths occurring once; the ten biggest clones make up less than 15%. This specimen consisted of peripheral blood, obtained on day 0 of AZD1222 vaccination. The receptors were gathered from an adult in good health.

J is TRBJ1-5 and V is TRBV6-1; D unclear. This CDR3 comprises 16 residues. The germline CDR1 and CDR2 sequences are MNHNS and SASEGT. V lost 5 bases to trimming and J lost 0 bases, with 14 bases between them. This chain's CDR3 is CASSKGRLDSNQPQHF. The CDR3 bases are TGTGCCAGCAGTAAAGGACGGTTGGATAGCAATCAGCCCCAGCATTTT.

As DNA, the CDR3 is TGTGCCAGCAGACTGGGGGATGAGCAGTTCTTC. Its protein product is CASRLGDEQFF. The V call is TRBV3-1 (or the pseudogene TRBV3-2), the J call TRBJ2-1, with D perhaps being TRBD1 or TRBD2 (5 bases each). This CDR3 has 11 amino acids. Germline V CDR1 and CDR2: LGHDT, YNNKEL (reference sequence). Between the trimmed V and J ends, which lost 6 bases and 8 bases, there was a span of 8 bases.

The chain carries TRBV5-1 and TRBJ2-7; tentative D call: TRBD1 (5 bases). The germline gives CDR1 SGHRS, CDR2 YFSETQ. The CDR3 has 15 residues. Deletions cut 3 bases from V and 7 bases from J, with 20 bases between. CDR3 nucleotide sequence: TGCGCCAGCAGCTCCCAGGGTCCTCCCGGTACGGAGCAGTACTTC. It is translated as CASSSQGPPGTEQYF.

This clone has a handful of counts. The rearrangement links TRBV2 to TRBJ2-1, with 8 bases matching TRBD2. Losses at the gene ends were 7 bases for V and 3 bases for J; bases not matched to a gene: 8. The CDR3 extends over 15 amino acids. Germline lookup yields CDR1 SNHLY and CDR2 FYNNEI. CDR3 sequence reads: CASTSDSGDYNEQFF. CDR3 sequence (DNA): TGTGCCAGCACCTCTGATAGCGGGGACTACAATGAGCAGTTCTTC.

The rearrangement joins TRBV11-3 to TRBJ2-7, with TRBD2 as a possible D gene (5 bases). Per germline, CDR1 SGHNT and CDR2 YENEEA. This CDR3 has 13 residues. Trimming left V 8 bases short and J 4 bases short, with 15 bases between. The CDR3, as DNA: TGTGCCAGCCGAGGGAGAATTTTTTACGAGCAGTACTTC. This translates into CASRGRIFYEQYF.

This clone occurred once. The V call is TRBV7-9, the J call TRBJ2-1, with 10 bases fitting TRBD2. Germline lookup yields CDR1 SEHNR and CDR2 FQNEAQ (reference sequence). The trim removed 2 bases at V and 6 bases at J, leaving 4 bases unmatched. CDR3 length: 15 amino acids. CDR3 in DNA: TGTGCCAGCAGCTTAATTTTAGCGGGAGGCAATGAGCAGTTCTTC. It codes for CASSLILAGGNEQFF. The full variable domain, with the rest looked up from reference TRBV7-9 and TRBJ2-1, is DTGVSQNPRHKITKRGQNVTFRCDPISEHNRLYWYRQTLGQGPEFLTYFQNEAQLEKSRLLSDRFSAERPKGSFSTLEIQRTEQGDSAMYLCASSLILAGGNEQFFGPGTRLTVL.